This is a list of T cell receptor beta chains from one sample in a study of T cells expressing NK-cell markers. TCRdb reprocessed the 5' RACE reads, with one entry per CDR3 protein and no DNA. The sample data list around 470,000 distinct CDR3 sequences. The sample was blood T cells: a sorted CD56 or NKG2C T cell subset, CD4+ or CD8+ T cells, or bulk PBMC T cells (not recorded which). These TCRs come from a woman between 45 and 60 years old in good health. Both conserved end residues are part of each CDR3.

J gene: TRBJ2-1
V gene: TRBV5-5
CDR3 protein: CASRSRTQGGRGNNEQFF

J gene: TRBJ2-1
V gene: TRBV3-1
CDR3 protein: CASSLWTSGRAYNEQFF

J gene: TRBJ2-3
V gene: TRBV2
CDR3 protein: CASSPRAITDTQYF

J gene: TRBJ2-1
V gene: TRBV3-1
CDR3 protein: CASSHGGILGLGWANEQFF

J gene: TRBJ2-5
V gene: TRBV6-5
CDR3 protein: CASSYEWGKETQYF

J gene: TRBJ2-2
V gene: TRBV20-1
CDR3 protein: CSARQTGGGELFF

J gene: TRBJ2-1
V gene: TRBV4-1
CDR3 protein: CASSQDPGLAGMNEQFF

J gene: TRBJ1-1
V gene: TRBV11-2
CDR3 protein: CASSLGPDRGGKAFF

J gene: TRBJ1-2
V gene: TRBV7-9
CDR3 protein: CASSSVRDPKKYGYTF

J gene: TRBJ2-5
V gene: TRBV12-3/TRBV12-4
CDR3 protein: CASSLTRSRTQYF

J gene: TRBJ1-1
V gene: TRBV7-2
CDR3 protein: CASSLGAGETEAFF

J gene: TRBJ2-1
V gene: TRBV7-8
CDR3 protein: CASSLGSSYNNEQFF

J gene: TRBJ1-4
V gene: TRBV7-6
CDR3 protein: CASSFGRTDEKLFF

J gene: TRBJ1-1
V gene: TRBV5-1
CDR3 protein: CASSLSPAGGNTEAFF

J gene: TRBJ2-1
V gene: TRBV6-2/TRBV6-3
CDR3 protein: CASSSLGLAGPHEQFF

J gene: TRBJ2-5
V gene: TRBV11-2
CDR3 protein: CASSLGREGRETQYF

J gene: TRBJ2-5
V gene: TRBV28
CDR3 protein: CASRPGLAGEETQYF

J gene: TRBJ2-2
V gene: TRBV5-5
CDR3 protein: CASSVTGTSGSSVTGELFF

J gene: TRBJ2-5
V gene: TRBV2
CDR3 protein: CALDRGGLAGEETQYF

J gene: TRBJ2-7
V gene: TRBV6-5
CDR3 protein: CASSYETGGLEQYF

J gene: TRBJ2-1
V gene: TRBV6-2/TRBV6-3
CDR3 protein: CASSYSLTGTVHNEQFF

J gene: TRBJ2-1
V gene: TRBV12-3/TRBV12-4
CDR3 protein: CASSTGTGAPDEQFF

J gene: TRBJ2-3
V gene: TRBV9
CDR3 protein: CASSVVAARSTDTQYF

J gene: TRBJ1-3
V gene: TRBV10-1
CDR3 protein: CASSPSESSGNTIYF

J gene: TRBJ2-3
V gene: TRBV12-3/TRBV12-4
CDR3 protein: CASSSIAGSTDTQYF

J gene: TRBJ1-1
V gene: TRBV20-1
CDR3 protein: CSARSRGDRGPLNTEAFF

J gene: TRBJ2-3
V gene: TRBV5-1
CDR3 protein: CASSFLGQDRADTQYF